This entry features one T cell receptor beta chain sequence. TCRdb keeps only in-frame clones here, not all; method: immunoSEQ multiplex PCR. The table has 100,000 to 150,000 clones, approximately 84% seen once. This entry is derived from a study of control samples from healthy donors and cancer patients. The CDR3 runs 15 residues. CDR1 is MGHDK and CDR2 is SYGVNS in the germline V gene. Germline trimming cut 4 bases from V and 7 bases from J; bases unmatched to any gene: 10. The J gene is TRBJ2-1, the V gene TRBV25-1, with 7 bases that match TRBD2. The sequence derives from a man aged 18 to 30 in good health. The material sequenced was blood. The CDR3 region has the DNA TGTGCCAGCAGTGCCCGACTAGCAAAGGGGAATGAGCAGTTCTTC. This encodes CASSARLAKGNEQFF.